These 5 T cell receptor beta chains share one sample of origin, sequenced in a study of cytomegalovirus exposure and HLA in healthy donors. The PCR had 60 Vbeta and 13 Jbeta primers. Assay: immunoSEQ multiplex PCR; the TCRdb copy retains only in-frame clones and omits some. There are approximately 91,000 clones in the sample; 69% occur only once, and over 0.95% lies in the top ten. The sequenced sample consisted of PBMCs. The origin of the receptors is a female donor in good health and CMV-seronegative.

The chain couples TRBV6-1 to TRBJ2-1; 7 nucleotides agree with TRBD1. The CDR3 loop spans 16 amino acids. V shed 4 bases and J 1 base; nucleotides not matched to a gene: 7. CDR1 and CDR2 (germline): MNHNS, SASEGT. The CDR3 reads CASSAGQVQSYNEQFF. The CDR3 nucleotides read TGTGCCAGCAGTGCAGGACAGGTCCAATCCTACAATGAGCAGTTCTTC.

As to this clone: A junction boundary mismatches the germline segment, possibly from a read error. The CDR3 loop is CASNYSRASNQPQHF. CDR3 DNA: TGTGCCAGCAATTACTCCAGGGCTAGCAATCAGCCCCAGCATTTT. The genes are TRBV6-5 and TRBJ1-5; the D gene is possibly TRBD1 (5 bases). Germline loops: CDR1 MNHEY, CDR2 SVGAGI. The length of the CDR3 is 15 residues.

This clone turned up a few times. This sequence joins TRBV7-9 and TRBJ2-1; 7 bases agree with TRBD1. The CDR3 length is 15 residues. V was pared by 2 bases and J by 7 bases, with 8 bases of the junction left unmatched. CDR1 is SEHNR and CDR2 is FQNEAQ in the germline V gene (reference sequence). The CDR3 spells CASSLPLGQPNEQFF. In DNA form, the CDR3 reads TGTGCCAGCAGCTTACCCCTGGGACAGCCTAATGAGCAGTTCTTC.

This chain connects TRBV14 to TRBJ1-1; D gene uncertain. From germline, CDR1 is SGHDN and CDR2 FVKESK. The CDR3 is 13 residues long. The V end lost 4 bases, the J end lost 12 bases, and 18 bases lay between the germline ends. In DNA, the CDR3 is TGTGCCAGCAGCCCACGAGTCCGTGCGGGATCTTTCTTT. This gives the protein CASSPRVRAGSFF.

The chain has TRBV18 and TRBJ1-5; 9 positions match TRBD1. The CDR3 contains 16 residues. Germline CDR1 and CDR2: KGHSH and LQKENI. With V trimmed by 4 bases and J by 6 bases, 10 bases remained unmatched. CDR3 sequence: CASSRGGQGAGQPQHF. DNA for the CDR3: TGTGCCAGCTCACGCGGGGGACAGGGTGCGGGTCAGCCCCAGCATTTT. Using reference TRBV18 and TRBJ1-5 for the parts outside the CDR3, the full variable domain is NAGVMQNPRHLVRRRGQEARLRCSPMKGHSHVYWYRQLPEEGLKFMVYLQKENIIDESGMPKERFSAEFPKEGPSILRIQQVVRGDSAAYFCASSRGGQGAGQPQHFGDGTRLSIL.